What follows is one TCR beta chain and its context. This clone occurred many times. Its antigen remains undetermined. The input lacks base qualities; no much larger clone sits a single base away. This sample is drawn from a study of shared clonotypes between healthy human individuals (dated by TCRdb to 2019 to 2021). For the wider study: The cohort comprised a couple of women and a few men aged 18 to 49 years. For each donor, CD4 naive and CD4 memory were each given three plates, CD8 naive was given two plates, and CD8 memory was given one plate. Blood TCR repertoires of about five healthy adults were deeply sequenced to estimate repertoire size and the extent of clonotype sharing between individuals. To increase sequencing depth and limit assay-specific biases, TCR repertoire library preparation and sequencing were carried out by different laboratories using diverse techniques. Leukapheresis yielded between about 0.9 and 9.5 billion PBMCs per donor.

Healthy HIV-negative adults with no recently reported acute infections or vaccinations were included as donors. Every donor was a Caucasian adult living in Nashville, Tennessee, USA. CD4+ T cells were enriched by magnetic negative selection, after which naive cells were positively selected on CD45RA and the negative fraction was taken as the memory subset. After blood collection by leukapheresis, PBMCs were isolated using Ficoll-Histopaque density gradient centrifugation and then cryopreserved in the vapor phase of liquid nitrogen. Analytical flow cytometry was used to check the purity and quantity of each magnetically sorted T cell population. From each sorted fraction, genomic DNA was isolated and quantified by UV absorbance on a Nanodrop 2000c. TCR CDR3 regions were amplified from genomic DNA by multiplex PCR using the deep immunoSEQ assay. Extracted genomic DNA from each cell subset was distributed evenly across all wells of several immunoSEQ 96-well plates, and each plate was treated as a replicate. For sorted subsets, 150 to 250 ng genomic DNA, equal to tens of thousands of T cell genomes, was loaded into each replicate PCR. The purified libraries were quantified using a Qubit 3.0 fluorometer, sized with a Bioanalyzer 2100, and then quantified again using the KAPA Library Quantification kit. Every immunoSEQ 96-well plate was sequenced on a dedicated single-read 150-cycle Illumina NextSeq 550 flow cell. In the authors' own workflow: The immunoSEQ output contained only junctional sequences without quality scores, so filtering could not match that applied to full-length reads. To assign V/J genes and CDR3, sequences were annotated using PyIR, a Python wrapper for IgBLAST v1.9, with IMGT germline references. Any read was removed if the V/J assignment was weak (E-value above 1e-6), the CDR3 was missing, or the read contained stop codons, out-of-frame junctions, or ambiguous translated residues. V3J clonotypes were defined as sequences sharing an identical inferred V gene, J gene, and CDR3 amino acid sequence. The percentage overlap between two repertoires was calculated by dividing the number of shared unique clonotypes by the size of the smaller repertoire. Repertoire richness was assessed with RTK rarefaction, the Chao1 estimator, and Recon v2.1 estimates of unobserved clonotypes. Generation probabilities were computed with OLGA for all TCRbeta clonotypes obtained by the gDNA method from several donors. Imported from immuneACCESS, the table was reduced by TCRdb to in-frame sequences with V and J called. These copies leave out some clones; in studies compared against another copy, an unresolved V gene accounts for under half, and the cause of the remainder is not known. V and J calls plus clone size are reproduced from that table; the DNA served to infer D and trimming. The sample includes 150,000 to 200,000 clones, with 60% to 75% observed a single time. More than 9% of the sample goes to the ten largest clones.

Overall study outcomes, separate from this receptor: Compared with non-shared clonotypes, clonotypes shared by all four sorted-subset donors had higher generation probabilities. Sampling was restricted to blood, and TCR repertoires in tissues likely differ from the TCR repertoires found in blood. Pairwise subsampling indicated that sequencing depth was expected to affect the degree of clonotype sharing among donors. Sharing across a few donors was observed for about 5% of naive CD4, over 3% of naive CD8, 2% to 2.5% of memory CD4, and around 0.4% of memory CD8 clonotypes. Naive subsets generally had larger estimated clonotype richness than memory subsets. Because the study included a small number of donors, the genetic and exposure-history diversity represented was limited. Even with the large sequencing depth, rarefaction of the sorted-subset datasets indicated that sequencing was incomplete.

The germline V gene sets CDR1 to MNHNS and CDR2 to SASEGT. V loses 2 bases, J loses 3 bases, and the germline ends lie 10 bases apart. There are 14 amino acids in the CDR3, from cysteine to phenylalanine inclusive. Kept here is only the CDR3 DNA, which spans 42 bases and is read in frame from base 1. This chain is built from TRBV6-1 and TRBJ1-1; no D gene is confidently identified. The origin of this receptor is a man between 25 and 39 years old in good health. Sequenced material: memory CD4+ T cells sorted from blood. The cell subset or site label of this sample denotes: CD45RA-negative fraction. The CDR3 protein: CASSEKEDYTEAFF. The nucleotide sequence reads as follows: TGTGCCAGCAGTGAAAAGGAGGACTACACTGAAGCTTTCTTT.